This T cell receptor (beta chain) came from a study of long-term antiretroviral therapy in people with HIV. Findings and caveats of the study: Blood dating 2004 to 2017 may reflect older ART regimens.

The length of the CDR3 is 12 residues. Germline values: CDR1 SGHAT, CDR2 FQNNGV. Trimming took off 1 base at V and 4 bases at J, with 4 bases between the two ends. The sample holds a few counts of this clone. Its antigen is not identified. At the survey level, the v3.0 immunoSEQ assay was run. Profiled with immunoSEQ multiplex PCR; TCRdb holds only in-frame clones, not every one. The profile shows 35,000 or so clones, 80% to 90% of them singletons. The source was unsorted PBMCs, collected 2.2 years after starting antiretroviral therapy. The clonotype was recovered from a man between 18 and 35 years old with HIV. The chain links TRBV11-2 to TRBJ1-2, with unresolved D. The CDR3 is CASSLGSYGYTF. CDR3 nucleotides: TGTGCCAGCAGCTTAGGCAGCTATGGCTACACCTTC.